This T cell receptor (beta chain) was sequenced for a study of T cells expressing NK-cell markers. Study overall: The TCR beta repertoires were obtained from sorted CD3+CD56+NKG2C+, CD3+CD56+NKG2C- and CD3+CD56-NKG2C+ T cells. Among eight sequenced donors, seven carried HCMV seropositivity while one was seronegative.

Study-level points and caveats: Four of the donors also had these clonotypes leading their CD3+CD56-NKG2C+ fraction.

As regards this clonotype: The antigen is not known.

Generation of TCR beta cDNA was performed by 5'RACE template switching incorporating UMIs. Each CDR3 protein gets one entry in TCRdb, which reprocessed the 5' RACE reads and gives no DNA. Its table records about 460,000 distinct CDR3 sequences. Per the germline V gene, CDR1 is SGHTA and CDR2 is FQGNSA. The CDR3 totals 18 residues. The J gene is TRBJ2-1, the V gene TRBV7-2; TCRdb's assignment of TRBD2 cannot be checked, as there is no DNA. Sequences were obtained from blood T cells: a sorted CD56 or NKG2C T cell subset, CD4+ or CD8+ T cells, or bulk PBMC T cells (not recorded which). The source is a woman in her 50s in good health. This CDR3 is CASSLVGSGTSGYNEQFF. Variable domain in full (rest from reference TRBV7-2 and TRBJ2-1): GAGVSQSPSNKVTEKGKDVELRCDPISGHTALYWYRQSLGQGLEFLIYFQGNSAPDKSGLPSDRFSAERTGGSVSTLTIQRTQQEDSAVYLCASSLVGSGTSGYNEQFFGPGTRLTVL.